This passage covers 16 T cell receptor beta chains from one sample sequenced in a study of blood T cell repertoires in COVID-19. Data came from immunoSEQ multiplex PCR; TCRdb stores just in-frame clones and leaves some out. The data contain roughly 280,000 clones, 75% to 90% of them singletons. The sequencing sample was made of peripheral blood. Every receptor here comes from a man aged 25-45 years with active or convalescent COVID-19.

This sequence joins TRBV6-5 and TRBJ1-2, with D tentatively TRBD1 (5 bases). Between the trimmed V and J ends, which lost 5 bases and 4 bases, there was a span of 17 bases. Germline V gives CDR1 MNHEY, CDR2 SVGAGI. This CDR3 comprises 15 residues. Here the CDR3 reads CASSPRGGSGYGYTF. In DNA, the CDR3 is TGTGCCAGCAGTCCCCGGGGGGGTTCGGGCTATGGCTACACCTTC.

The rearrangement links TRBV9 to TRBJ1-2; 8 nucleotides match TRBD1. Germline V gene data show CDR1 as SGDLS and CDR2 as YYNGEE. The CDR3 has 14 amino acids. Trimming cost V 3 bases and J 4 bases; bases outside gene matches: 5. CDR3 residues: CASSAGDRSYGYTF. The CDR3 region has the DNA TGTGCCAGCAGCGCCGGGGACAGGAGCTATGGCTACACCTTC.

This clone appeared a few times. The genes are TRBV9 and TRBJ1-2; a weak D match, TRBD1 (5 bases). V lost 4 bases and J lost 7, with 14 bases in between. The CDR3 extends over 13 amino acids. Germline lookup yields CDR1 SGDLS and CDR2 YYNGEE. The CDR3 DNA follows: TGTGCCAGCAGCCTATCAGGGCCCTCTGGCTACACCTTC. This encodes CASSLSGPSGYTF.

The V call is TRBV14, the J call TRBJ1-4; D remains unclear. The CDR3 has 14 residues. The germline CDR1 and CDR2 sequences are SGHDN and FVKESK. V lost 2 bases and J lost 8, with 12 bases in between. CDR3 DNA: TGTGCCAGCAGCCAATGGCCAGTTTGGGAAAAACTGTTTTTT. Its translation is CASSQWPVWEKLFF.

This chain's CDR3 is CAWSVKTSGRTQETQYF. CDR3 sequence (DNA): TGTGCCTGGAGTGTTAAGACTAGCGGGAGAACACAAGAGACCCAGTACTTC. The rearrangement uses TRBV30 and TRBJ2-5; 12 nucleotides agree with TRBD2. The CDR3 length is 17 residues. The germline V gene has CDR1 GTSNPN and CDR2 SVGIG (reference sequence). The V and J ends lost 0 bases and 2 bases, in that order; junction bases with no gene match: 7.

The chain links TRBV15 to TRBJ2-3, with TRBD2 identical over 10 bases. The junction had 17 bases not matched to a gene; V was cut back by 11 bases and J by 6 bases. Germline CDR1 LNHNV, CDR2 YYDKDF (reference sequence). The length of the CDR3 is 16 residues. The CDR3 region has the DNA TGTGCCGTCTCCCCCCTAGCGGGGGCCATCGACGATACGCAGTATTTT. It yields the protein CAVSPLAGAIDDTQYF.

The count of this clone is one. V and J are TRBV18 and TRBJ2-5; the match to TRBD2 covers 8 bases. Germline values: CDR1 KGHSH, CDR2 LQKENI. V shed 5 bases and J 5 bases; nucleotides not matched to a gene: 7. This CDR3 comprises 14 residues. The CDR3 region has the DNA TGTGCCAGCTCATTACAGCGGGGGCAGGAGACCCAGTACTTC. This encodes CASSLQRGQETQYF.

The chain combines TRBV30 with TRBJ2-2; 8 positions match TRBD1. This CDR3 spans 13 amino acids. Germline V gene data show CDR1 as GTSNPN and CDR2 as SVGIG (reference sequence). After removal of 5 bases from V and 4 bases from J, the junction contained 3 bases not matched to a gene. As DNA, the CDR3 is TGTGCCTGGGGTCAGGGGGCCACCGGGGAGCTGTTTTTT. It is translated as CAWGQGATGELFF.

The CDR3 region has the DNA TGTGCCACCAGCAGAGGACGGGTAGCAGAGACCCAGTACTTC. Protein sequence: CATSRGRVAETQYF. The chain combines TRBV15 with TRBJ2-5; D unclear. Germline lookup yields CDR1 LNHNV and CDR2 YYDKDF (reference sequence). The V end lost 1 base, the J end lost 4 bases, and 10 bases lay between the germline ends. The CDR3 totals 14 residues.

The V gene is TRBV19, the J gene TRBJ1-3; D is unresolved. The CDR3 contains 14 residues. Germline V gene lookup returns CDR1 LNHDA and CDR2 SQIVND (reference sequence). Trimming cost V 5 bases and J 0 bases, with 8 bases left between them. CDR3 loop: CASSRWSSGNTIYF. CDR3 coding DNA: TGTGCCAGTAGTCGGTGGAGCTCTGGAAACACCATATATTTT.

Of note for this clone: One end of the junction is discordant with germline, which a read error may explain. The genes are TRBV6-1 and TRBJ2-1; TRBD2 matches at 10 bases. Germline loops: CDR1 MNHNS, CDR2 SASEGT. The CDR3 has 16 amino acids. The CDR3 loop reads CASSEALLAGADEQFF. The CDR3, as DNA: TGTGCCAGCAGTGAAGCGCTCCTAGCGGGGGCCGATGAACAGTTCTTC.

This clone has only a few counts. The same CDR3 can be traced to other DNA sequences in this sample. The rearrangement joins TRBV4-3 to TRBJ1-3, with D possibly being TRBD1 (6 bases). The CDR3 covers 15 residues. Trimming left V 0 bases short and J 4 bases short, with 10 bases between. Germline V gene lookup returns CDR1 LGHNA and CDR2 YSLEER. Written as DNA, the CDR3 is TGCGCCAGCAGCCAAGATACAGGGTCCGGAAACACCATATATTTT. Encoded protein: CASSQDTGSGNTIYF.

V and J are TRBV4-3 and TRBJ2-2; 12 nucleotides match TRBD2. The ends lost 4 bases at V and 6 bases at J; junction bases unmatched: 6. This CDR3 is 16 amino acids long. Looked up from germline, CDR1 is LGHNA and CDR2 is YSLEER. The CDR3 DNA reads TGCGCCAGCAGCCGATTTTGGACTAGCGGGGCCGGGGAGCTGTTTTTT. Translated: CASSRFWTSGAGELFF.

The chain employs TRBV7-8 and TRBJ2-1, with 7 bases aligning to TRBD2. CDR3 length: 16 residues. V lost 2 bases to trimming and J lost 1 base; unmatched junction nucleotides: 5. Germline V gene data show CDR1 as SGHVS and CDR2 as FQNEAQ. CDR3 in DNA: TGTGCCAGCAGCTTAAGTCTGGGGGGGTCCTACAATGAGCAGTTCTTC. This encodes CASSLSLGGSYNEQFF.

This rearrangement joins TRBV9 to TRBJ1-2; possible D gene TRBD1, 5 bases. V was trimmed by 0 bases and J by 4 bases, leaving 13 bases between them. Germline CDR1 reads SGDLS; CDR2 reads YYNGEE. This CDR3 region has 15 residues. CDR3 coding DNA: TGTGCCAGCAGCGTAGGGGACTCCACTTTCTATGGCTACACCTTC. Its protein is CASSVGDSTFYGYTF.

The chain joins TRBV5-5 to TRBJ2-7; D may be TRBD1 (5 bases). Germline V gene lookup returns CDR1 SGHKS and CDR2 YYEKEE (reference sequence). CDR3 length: 13 amino acids. V was clipped by 1 base and J by 9 bases, with 14 bases between them. CDR3 sequence (DNA): TGTGCCAGCAGCTTGAGCAGGGAAAGGGTGCAGTACTTC. Its protein is CASSLSRERVQYF.